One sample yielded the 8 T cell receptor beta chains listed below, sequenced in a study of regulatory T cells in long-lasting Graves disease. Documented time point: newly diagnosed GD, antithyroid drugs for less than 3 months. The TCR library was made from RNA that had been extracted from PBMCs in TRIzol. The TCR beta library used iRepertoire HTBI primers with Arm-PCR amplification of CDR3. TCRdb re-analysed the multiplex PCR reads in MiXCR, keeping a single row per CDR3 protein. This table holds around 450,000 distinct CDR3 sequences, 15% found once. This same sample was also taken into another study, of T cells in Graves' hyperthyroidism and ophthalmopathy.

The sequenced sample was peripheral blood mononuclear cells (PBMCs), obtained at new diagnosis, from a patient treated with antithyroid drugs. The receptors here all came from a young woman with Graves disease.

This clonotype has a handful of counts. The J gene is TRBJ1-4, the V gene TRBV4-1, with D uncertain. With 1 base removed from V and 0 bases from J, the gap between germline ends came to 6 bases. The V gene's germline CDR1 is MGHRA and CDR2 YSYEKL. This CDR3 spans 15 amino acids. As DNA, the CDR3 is TGCGCCAGCAGCCAAGCCAAAACAACTAATGAAAAACTGTTTTTT. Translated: CASSQAKTTNEKLFF.

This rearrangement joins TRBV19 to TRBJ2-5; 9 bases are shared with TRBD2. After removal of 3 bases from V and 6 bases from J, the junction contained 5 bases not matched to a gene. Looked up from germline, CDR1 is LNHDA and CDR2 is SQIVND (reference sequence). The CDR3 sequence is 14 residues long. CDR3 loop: CASSIGLAGQTQYF. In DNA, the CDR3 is TGTGCCAGTAGTATTGGTCTAGCGGGACAGACCCAGTACTTC. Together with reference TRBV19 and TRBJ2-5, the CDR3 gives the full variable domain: DGGITQSPKYLFRKEGQNVTLSCEQNLNHDAMYWYRQDPGQGLRLIYYSQIVNDFQKGDIAEGYSVSREKKESFPLTVTSAQKNPTAFYLCASSIGLAGQTQYFGPGTRLLVL.

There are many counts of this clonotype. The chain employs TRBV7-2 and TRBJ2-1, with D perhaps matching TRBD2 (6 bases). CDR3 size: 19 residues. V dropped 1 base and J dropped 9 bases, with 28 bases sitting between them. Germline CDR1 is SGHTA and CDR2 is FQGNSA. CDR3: CASSLGGEPPGLGGTEQFF. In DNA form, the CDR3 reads TGTGCCAGCAGCTTAGGGGGAGAACCCCCGGGTCTCGGAGGGACTGAGCAGTTCTTC.

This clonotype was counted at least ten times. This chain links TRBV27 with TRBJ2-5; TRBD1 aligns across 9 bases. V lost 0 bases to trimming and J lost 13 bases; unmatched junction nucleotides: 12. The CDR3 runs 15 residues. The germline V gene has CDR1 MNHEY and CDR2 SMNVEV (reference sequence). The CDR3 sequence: CASSLSGTGLGSRYF. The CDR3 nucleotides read TGTGCCAGCAGTTTATCGGGGACAGGGCTGGGTTCGCGGTACTTC.

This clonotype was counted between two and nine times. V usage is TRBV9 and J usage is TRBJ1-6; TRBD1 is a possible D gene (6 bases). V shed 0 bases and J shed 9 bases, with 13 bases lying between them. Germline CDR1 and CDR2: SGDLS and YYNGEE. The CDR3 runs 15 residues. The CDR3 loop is CASSVVGAGISPLHF. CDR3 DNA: TGTGCCAGCAGCGTAGTGGGGGCGGGTATTTCACCCCTCCACTTT. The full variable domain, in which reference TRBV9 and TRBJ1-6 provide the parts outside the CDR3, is DSGVTQTPKHLITATGQRVTLRCSPRSGDLSVYWYQQSLDQGLQFLIQYYNGEERAKGNILERFSAQQFPDLHSELNLSSLELGDSALYFCASSVVGAGISPLHFGNGTRLTVT.

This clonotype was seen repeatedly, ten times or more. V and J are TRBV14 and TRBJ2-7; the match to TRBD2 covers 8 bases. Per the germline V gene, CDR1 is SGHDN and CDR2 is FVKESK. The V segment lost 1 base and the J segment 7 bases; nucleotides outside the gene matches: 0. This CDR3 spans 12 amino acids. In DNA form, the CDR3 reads TGTGCCAGCAGCCAAGTAGCGGGAGAGCAGTACTTC. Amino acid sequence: CASSQVAGEQYF.

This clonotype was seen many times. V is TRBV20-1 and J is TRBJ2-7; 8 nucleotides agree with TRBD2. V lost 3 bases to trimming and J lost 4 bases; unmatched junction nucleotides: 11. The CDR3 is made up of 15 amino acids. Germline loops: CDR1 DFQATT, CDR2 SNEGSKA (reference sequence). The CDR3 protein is CSARPWASGGYEQYF. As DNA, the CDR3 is TGCAGTGCTAGGCCCTGGGCCAGCGGGGGATACGAGCAGTACTTC.

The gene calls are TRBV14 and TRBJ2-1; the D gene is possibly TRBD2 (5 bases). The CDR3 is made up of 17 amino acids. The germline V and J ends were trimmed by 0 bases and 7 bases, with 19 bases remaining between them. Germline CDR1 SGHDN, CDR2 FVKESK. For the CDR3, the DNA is TGTGCCAGCAGCCAAGATTCTTTCAGTAAAGCGGCAAATGAGCAGTTCTTC. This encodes CASSQDSFSKAANEQFF.